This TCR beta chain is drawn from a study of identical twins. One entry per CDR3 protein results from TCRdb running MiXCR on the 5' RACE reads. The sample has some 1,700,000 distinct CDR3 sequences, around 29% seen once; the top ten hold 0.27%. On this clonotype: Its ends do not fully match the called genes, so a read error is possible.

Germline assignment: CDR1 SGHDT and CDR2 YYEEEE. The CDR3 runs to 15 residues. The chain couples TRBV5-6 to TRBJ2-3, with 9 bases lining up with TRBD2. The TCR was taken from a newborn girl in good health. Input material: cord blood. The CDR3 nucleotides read TGTGCCAGCAGCACTAGCGGGCGGTCCACAGATATGCAGTATTTT. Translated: CASSTSGRSTDMQYF.